Shown below are 32 T cell receptor beta chains from a single sample sequenced in a study of vaccination effects on CD4 cells after COVID-19 (dated by TCRdb to between 2021 and 2024). These receptors have no known antigen. Receptor amplification or capture employed the immunoSEQ multiplex PCR assay. Not all clones reach the TCRdb copy of this immuneACCESS table, which keeps in-frame sequences only. Checked studies attribute under half of the gap to unresolved V genes and leave the rest unexplained. For this sample the table gives fewer than 90,000 clones, of which roughly two thirds were detected only once. Around 5% of the sample is in the top ten clones. The ViraFEST assay stimulated PBMC with viral peptide pools and then used TCR sequencing to identify antigen-specific CD4+ T cell clonotypes by expansion. After 10 days of culture, CD4+ T cells were isolated with the EasySep CD4+ T cell isolation kit. Convalescent patients had PCR-confirmed SARS-CoV-2 infection between March and December 2020, before Alpha, Beta and Delta variants emerged in the United States.

The sample here was CD4+ T cells from PBMCs cultured with HIV peptides, taken before COVID-19 vaccination. Taken with the paper, the label for cell subset or site translates to: HIV-1 Nef peptide pool negative control/reference culture. Receptors originate from a human donor who had a prior SARS-CoV-2 infection.

V gene TRBV7-2 combines with J gene TRBJ2-7, with TRBD1 matching 8 bases. The V gene end was trimmed by 2 bases and the J gene end by 7 bases; junction bases not matched to a gene: 4. The germline CDR1 and CDR2 sequences are SGHTA and FQGNSA. The CDR3 is 13 residues long. The CDR3 DNA follows: TGTGCCAGCAGCTTAAGGACAGGGATTGAGCAGTACTTC. It codes for CASSLRTGIEQYF.

The chain carries TRBV19 and TRBJ1-1, with no clear D. Germline assignment: CDR1 LNHDA and CDR2 SQIVND (reference sequence). V was cut by 8 bases and J by 7 bases, with 14 bases left in between. The CDR3 consists of 12 residues. CDR3 in DNA: TGTGCCAGTTTTTCCCTTCGGGGTGAAGCTTTCTTT. Translating it yields CASFSLRGEAFF.

The chain is built from TRBV27 and TRBJ1-2; perhaps TRBD1 as D (5 bases). This CDR3 has 16 amino acids. Trimming removed 5 bases at V and 3 bases at J, with 19 bases between. CDR1 is MNHEY, CDR2 SMNVEV, per germline (reference sequence). This CDR3 reads CASSPRRAGPDYGYTF. CDR3 coding DNA: TGTGCCAGCAGTCCACGCCGGGCAGGGCCAGACTATGGCTACACCTTC.

This chain uses TRBV18 with TRBJ1-4; tentative D call: TRBD1 (5 bases). Germline V lookup: CDR1 KGHSH, CDR2 LQKENI. Deletions cut 5 bases from V and 0 bases from J, with 10 bases between. The CDR3 is made up of 15 amino acids. The CDR3, as DNA: TGTGCCAGCTCATGGGGACGGTCAACTAATGAAAAACTGTTTTTT. Translating it yields CASSWGRSTNEKLFF.

The rearrangement links TRBV5-1 to TRBJ1-2; unclear D gene. V lost 5 bases and J 0 bases, leaving 8 bases between the germline ends. The CDR3 sequence is 13 residues long. Germline values: CDR1 SGHRS, CDR2 YFSETQ. CDR3 coding DNA: TGCGCCAGCAGACCCGTTACTAACTATGGCTACACCTTC. The encoded protein is CASRPVTNYGYTF.

This rearrangement joins TRBV7-3 to TRBJ2-1, with 9 bases matching TRBD1. Trimming cost V 4 bases and J 2 bases; bases outside gene matches: 3. The CDR3 has 15 amino acids. CDR1 is SGHTA, CDR2 FQGTGA, per germline. CDR3 coding DNA: TGTGCCAGCAGCTCTCGACAGGGGGCCTACAATGAGCAGTTCTTC. Protein: CASSSRQGAYNEQFF.

V is TRBV20-1 and J is TRBJ1-6, with D perhaps matching TRBD1 (6 bases). The CDR3 is 16 amino acids. Trimming pared 3 bases from V and 4 bases from J, leaving 16 bases between. CDR1 and CDR2 from the germline V gene are DFQATT and SNEGSKA (reference sequence). The CDR3 spells CSASQGPPRYNSPLHF. The CDR3 nucleotides are TGCAGTGCTAGTCAGGGGCCTCCACGATATAATTCACCCCTCCACTTT.

V is TRBV5-1 and J is TRBJ1-4; no reliable D call. Germline CDR1 reads SGHRS; CDR2 reads YFSETQ. The V gene lost 0 bases and the J gene lost 8 bases, with 11 bases spanning the gap. The CDR3 extends over 14 amino acids. CDR3 nucleotides: TGCGCCAGCAGCTTGGGACCGGAAAACGAAAAACTGTTTTTT. Its protein is CASSLGPENEKLFF.

This clone was recorded a few times. The chain links TRBV20-1 to TRBJ1-2, with TRBD1 identical over 9 bases. CDR1 and CDR2 from the germline V gene are DFQATT and SNEGSKA (reference sequence). The junction had 4 bases not matched to a gene; V was cut back by 6 bases and J by 8 bases. The CDR3 sequence is 11 residues long. The chain's CDR3 is CSAWDREGYTF. The CDR3 DNA reads TGCAGTGCGTGGGACAGGGAAGGCTACACCTTC.

In this sample, this clone turned up a few times. The V gene is TRBV5-5, the J gene TRBJ2-3, with D maybe TRBD2 (6 bases). The CDR3 sequence is 16 residues long. Germline CDR1 and CDR2: SGHKS and YYEKEE (reference sequence). Trimming shortened V by 1 base and J by 1 base, and 13 bases separated the two germline ends. CDR3 in amino acids: CASSLSATRGTDTQYF. The CDR3 DNA reads TGTGCCAGCAGCTTGTCAGCGACTAGAGGCACAGATACGCAGTATTTT.

The chain combines TRBV30 with TRBJ1-2; 7 bases match TRBD1. J lost 5 bases, V lost 3 bases, and 9 bases had no gene match. This CDR3 has 14 amino acids. The germline CDR1 and CDR2 sequences are GTSNPN and SVGIG (reference sequence). CDR3 region: CAWRNDRAGYGYTF. The CDR3 DNA is TGTGCCTGGAGGAATGACAGGGCGGGGTATGGCTACACCTTC. Looking up the rest from reference TRBV30 and TRBJ1-2 gives the full variable domain: SQTIHQWPATLVQPVGSPLSLECTVEGTSNPNLYWYRQAAGRGLQLLFYSVGIGQISSEVPQNLSASRPQDRQFILSSKKLLLSDSGFYLCAWRNDRAGYGYTFGSGTRLTVV.

The chain links TRBV4-2 to TRBJ2-3; 8 bases align to TRBD2. Germline V gene sequence: CDR1 LGHNA, CDR2 YNFKEQ. The CDR3 runs 17 residues. Germline trimming cut 4 bases from V and 2 bases from J; bases unmatched to any gene: 11. CDR3 nucleotides: TGTGCCAGCAGCCCCAAAGGGGCGGGAGGACCCACAGATACGCAGTATTTT. It codes for CASSPKGAGGPTDTQYF.

In this sample, this clone turned up a few times. CDR3 residues: CASSFRDEQYF. In nucleotides, the CDR3 is TGTGCCAGCAGCTTCCGTGACGAGCAGTACTTC. The rearrangement links TRBV5-5 to TRBJ2-7; D gene unclear. The V end was cut by 2 bases, the J end by 5 bases, with 5 bases between. The CDR3 is 11 amino acids. The germline gives CDR1 SGHKS, CDR2 YYEKEE (reference sequence). Filled out from reference TRBV5-5 and TRBJ2-7, the complete variable domain reads DAGVTQSPTHLIKTRGQQVTLRCSPISGHKSVSWYQQVLGQGPQFIFQYYEKEERGRGNFPDRFSARQFPNYSSELNVNALLLGDSALYLCASSFRDEQYFGPGTRLTVT.

V usage is TRBV3-1 (or the pseudogene TRBV3-2) and J usage is TRBJ2-3; no definite D call. Germline values: CDR1 LGHDT, CDR2 YNNKEL (reference sequence). This CDR3 is built from 13 residues. V was clipped by 4 bases and J by 4 bases, with 9 bases between them. The CDR3 protein is CASSRADADTQYF. DNA of the CDR3: TGTGCCAGCAGCCGGGCCGACGCAGATACGCAGTATTTT.

The chain employs TRBV12-3 or TRBV12-4 and TRBJ2-2; D gene unclear. This CDR3 is built from 12 residues. Deletions cut 6 bases from V and 4 bases from J, with 6 bases between. CDR3 sequence reads: CASSVGTGELFF. CDR3 DNA sequence: TGTGCCAGCAGCGTAGGCACCGGGGAGCTGTTTTTT.

J is TRBJ2-2 and V is TRBV5-4; a possible D gene is TRBD2 (6 bases). The germline CDR1 and CDR2 sequences are SGHNT and YYREEE (reference sequence). V lost 3 bases to trimming and J lost 4 bases, with 16 bases between them. CDR3 size: 16 residues. The CDR3 spells CASSSKEGSGTGELFF. For the CDR3, the DNA is TGTGCCAGCAGCTCGAAGGAGGGGAGTGGCACCGGGGAGCTGTTTTTT.

The chain is built from TRBV4-3 and TRBJ2-3, with D perhaps being TRBD1 or TRBD2 (5 bases each). The germline V and J ends were trimmed by 0 bases and 4 bases, with 20 bases remaining between them. The CDR3 is made up of 18 amino acids. Germline lookup yields CDR1 LGHNA and CDR2 YSLEER. CDR3 nucleotides: TGCGCCAGCAGCCAAGATGTTTGGGGGAGTGGGTTCGCAGATACGCAGTATTTT. Translating gives CASSQDVWGSGFADTQYF.

This chain uses TRBV28 with TRBJ1-2; 12 bases match TRBD1. V dropped 1 base and J dropped 8; count of bases not matched to a gene: 14. The length of the CDR3 is 18 residues. CDR1 is MDHEN, CDR2 SYDVKM, per germline. The CDR3 nucleotides read TGTGCCAGCAGTTTATCCTCGGGACAGGGGGCTTTAGGATTGGGCTACACCTTC. It specifies CASSLSSGQGALGLGYTF.

The rearrangement links TRBV11-2 to TRBJ2-3; unclear D gene. The CDR3 consists of 15 residues. CDR1 and CDR2 (germline): SGHAT, FQNNGV. Trimming stripped 0 bases from V and 2 bases from J, with 9 bases between. The CDR3 DNA sequence: TGTGCCAGCAGCTTAGATTTGCGAGCCACAGATACGCAGTATTTT. Encoded protein: CASSLDLRATDTQYF.

There are a few counts of this clone. The rearrangement links TRBV2 to TRBJ1-3; no clear D. The germline V gene encodes CDR1 SNHLY and CDR2 FYNNEI. Trimming took 4 bases from V and 4 from J, leaving 17 bases between them. The CDR3 is 16 residues long. This CDR3 is CASSVAGSGPGNTIYF. CDR3 bases: TGTGCCAGCAGTGTTGCGGGGTCGGGCCCGGGAAACACCATATATTTT.

V and J are TRBV5-1 and TRBJ2-3; D gene ambiguous. The CDR3 covers 12 residues. Deletions cut 3 bases from V and 2 bases from J, with 4 bases between. Germline-derived CDR1 and CDR2 are SGHRS and YFSETQ. The CDR3 sequence: CASSYHTDTQYF. In nucleotides, the CDR3 is TGCGCCAGCAGCTACCACACAGATACGCAGTATTTT. The whole variable domain, remainder taken from reference TRBV5-1 and TRBJ2-3, is KAGVTQTPRYLIKTRGQQVTLSCSPISGHRSVSWYQQTPGQGLQFLFEYFSETQRNKGNFPGRFSGRQFSNSRSEMNVSTLELGDSALYLCASSYHTDTQYFGPGTRLTVL.

This clone was counted only a few times. J is TRBJ2-2 and V is TRBV6-2 or TRBV6-3; 8 nucleotides line up with TRBD2. Germline V gene data show CDR1 as MNHEY and CDR2 as SVGEGT. J gave up 3 bases and V 2 bases, and 8 bases lay outside the gene matches. The CDR3 sequence is 17 residues long. CDR3 bases: TGTGCCAGCAGTTACATACGTAGCGGGACCGACACCGGGGAGCTGTTTTTT. Amino acid sequence: CASSYIRSGTDTGELFF.

The rearrangement uses TRBV29-1 and TRBJ2-6; D ambiguous. The CDR3 runs 15 residues. The ends were cut back, 4 bases at V and 0 bases at J, with 10 bases in the middle. Per germline, CDR1 SQVTM and CDR2 ANQGSEA. The CDR3 region is CSVASGASGANVLTF. DNA of the CDR3: TGCAGCGTTGCGTCGGGTGCCTCTGGGGCCAACGTCCTGACTTTC.

This clone showed up just a few times. The V and J genes are TRBV2 and TRBJ2-7, with unresolved D. Germline CDR1 SNHLY, CDR2 FYNNEI. The CDR3 is 11 residues long. Trimming cost V 8 bases and J 3 bases, with 8 bases left between them. CDR3: CASGSYYEQYF. CDR3 nucleotides: TGTGCCAGCGGTTCTTACTACGAGCAGTACTTC.

The chain combines TRBV7-2 with TRBJ2-6, with a tentative D call TRBD1 (6 bases). With 5 bases removed from V and 0 bases from J, the gap between germline ends came to 11 bases. The CDR3 contains 16 residues. CDR1 is SGHTA, CDR2 FQGNSA, per germline. As DNA, the CDR3 is TGTGCCAGCAGCCAGGGGTGGAGCTCTGGGGCCAACGTCCTGACTTTC. This sequence encodes CASSQGWSSGANVLTF.

The chain combines TRBV29-1 with TRBJ1-2; D is possibly TRBD1 (6 bases). The CDR3 is 11 residues long. Per the germline V gene, CDR1 is SQVTM and CDR2 is ANQGSEA. Between the trimmed V and J ends, which lost 4 bases and 7 bases, there was a span of 10 bases. The DNA for the CDR3 is TGCAGCGTTGGGAGGACAGTTGGCTACACCTTC. It is translated as CSVGRTVGYTF.

This clone has only one observation. The rearrangement joins TRBV9 to TRBJ2-7; D is possibly TRBD1 or TRBD2 (6 bases each). The CDR3 totals 16 residues. V lost 0 bases, J lost 1 base, and 14 bases lay in between. Germline V gives CDR1 SGDLS, CDR2 YYNGEE. CDR3 sequence reads: CASSVDPGARSYEQYF. The CDR3 nucleotides read TGTGCCAGCAGCGTAGATCCGGGGGCCAGATCCTACGAGCAGTACTTC.

This clone was found a few times. V usage is TRBV2 and J usage is TRBJ2-2, with D perhaps being TRBD1 or TRBD2 (6 bases each). The germline CDR1 and CDR2 sequences are SNHLY and FYNNEI. V was clipped by 6 bases and J by 3 bases, with 14 bases between them. This CDR3 spans 15 amino acids. The CDR3 loop is CASRLTGADTGELFF. The CDR3 nucleotides are TGTGCCAGCAGACTGACGGGGGCGGACACCGGGGAGCTGTTTTTT.

This chain links TRBV5-4 with TRBJ1-4; TRBD1 matches 7 bases. The V gene end was trimmed by 4 bases and the J gene end by 4 bases; junction bases not matched to a gene: 4. Germline CDR1 is SGHNT and CDR2 is YYREEE (reference sequence). CDR3 length: 14 amino acids. The CDR3: CASSAGTDNEKLFF. The DNA for the CDR3 is TGTGCCAGCAGCGCCGGGACAGATAATGAAAAACTGTTTTTT.

The rearrangement joins TRBV24-1 to TRBJ1-3; the D gene is possibly TRBD1 (6 bases). The CDR3 covers 15 residues. V shed 8 bases and J shed 1 base, with 14 bases lying between them. Per the germline V gene, CDR1 is KGHDR and CDR2 is SFDVKD. CDR3 in DNA: TGTGCCACCAAAACAGGGAATTATTCTGGAAACACCATATATTTT. Its translation is CATKTGNYSGNTIYF.

The chain links TRBV2 to TRBJ1-3; 8 bases match TRBD1. J lost 4 bases, V lost 1 base, and 15 bases had no gene match. The CDR3 loop spans 19 amino acids. The germline gives CDR1 SNHLY, CDR2 FYNNEI. Here the CDR3 reads CASSEDWTGSFLRGNTIYF. CDR3 sequence (DNA): TGTGCCAGCAGTGAAGACTGGACAGGGTCCTTTCTACGAGGAAACACCATATATTTT.

This clone was observed a few times. J is TRBJ2-2 and V is TRBV6-6; D remains unclear. The CDR3 is 12 amino acids. V was trimmed by 2 bases and J by 5 bases, leaving 3 bases between them. In germline, CDR1 is MNHNY, CDR2 SVGAGI (reference sequence). The CDR3 DNA sequence: TGTGCCAGCAGTTACCAGACCGGGGAGCTGTTTTTT. This sequence encodes CASSYQTGELFF.